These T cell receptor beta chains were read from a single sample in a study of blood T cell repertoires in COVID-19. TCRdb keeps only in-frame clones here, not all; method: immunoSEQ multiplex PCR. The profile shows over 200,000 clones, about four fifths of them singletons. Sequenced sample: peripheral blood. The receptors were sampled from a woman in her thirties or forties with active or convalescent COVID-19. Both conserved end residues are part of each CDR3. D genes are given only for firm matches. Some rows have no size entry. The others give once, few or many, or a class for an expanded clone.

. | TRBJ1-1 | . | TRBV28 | TGTGCCAGCAGTTTTGTAAGGGGGTCGTGGACTGAAGCTTTCTTT | CASSFVRGSWTEAFF
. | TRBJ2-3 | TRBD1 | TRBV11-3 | TGTGCCAGCAGCCCCGGGACAGGGGGCCCCCGGTATTATTTT | CASSPGTGGPRYYF
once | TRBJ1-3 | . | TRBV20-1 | TGCGGCCAGCGCTCTGGAAACACCATATATTTT | CGQRSGNTIYF
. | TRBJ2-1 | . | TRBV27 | TGTGCCAGCAGTTTTAGGCAGGGTAGAGGGCAGTTCTTC | CASSFRQGRGQFF
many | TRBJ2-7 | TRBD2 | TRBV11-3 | TGTGCCAGCAGCGATAGCGGGGGGTTCTCCTACGAGCAGTACTTC | CASSDSGGFSYEQYF
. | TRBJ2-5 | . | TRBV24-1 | TGTGCCACCAGTGATTCGAAAACAGGGCTTGAGACCCAGTACTTC | CATSDSKTGLETQYF
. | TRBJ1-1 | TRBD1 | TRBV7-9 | TGTGCCAGCAGCTATACTAGGGGGCAGGACACTGAAGCTTTCTTT | CASSYTRGQDTEAFF
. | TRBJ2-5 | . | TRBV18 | TGTGCCAGCTCACCACCATCAGGGTTGGAGACCCAGTACTTC | CASSPPSGLETQYF
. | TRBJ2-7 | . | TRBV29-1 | TGCAGCGTTGGAGGGGGGACAGTGGCTTCCTACGAGCAGTACTTC | CSVGGGTVASYEQYF
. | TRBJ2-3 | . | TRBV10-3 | TGTGCCATCAGGTACGGGGGAAGCACAGATACGCAGTATTTT | CAIRYGGSTDTQYF
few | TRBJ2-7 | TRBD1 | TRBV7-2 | TGTGCCAGCAGCTCCCAGACAGGGGGCCTCTACGAGCAGTACTTC | CASSSQTGGLYEQYF
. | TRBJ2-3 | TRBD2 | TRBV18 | TGTGCCAGCTCCTCCTCTAGCGGGGGACCGCAGTATTTT | CASSSSSGGPQYF
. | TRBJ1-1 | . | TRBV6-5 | TGTGCCACCGCCTCGGGGTACACTGAAGCTTTCTTT | CATASGYTEAFF
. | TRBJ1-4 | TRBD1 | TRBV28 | TGTGCCAGCAGACCCACAGGGGTTGAAAAACTGTTTTTT | CASRPTGVEKLFF
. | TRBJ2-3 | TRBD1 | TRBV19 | TGTGCCAGTAGCCTACAGGGGTTTGGCACAGATACGCAGTATTTT | CASSLQGFGTDTQYF
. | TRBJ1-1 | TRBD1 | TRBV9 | TGTGCCAGCACCGGCGTGACAGGGGGCACTGAAGCTTTCTTT | CASTGVTGGTEAFF
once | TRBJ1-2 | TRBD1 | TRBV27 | TGTGCCAGCAGTTCGGACAGGGGTGGCTATGGCTACACCTTC | CASSSDRGGYGYTF
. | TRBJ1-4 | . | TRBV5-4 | TGTGCCAGCAGCTTGGACAGGGCCGGGGTAGAAGAAAAACTGTTTTTT | CASSLDRAGVEEKLFF
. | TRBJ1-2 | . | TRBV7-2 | TGTGCCAGCAGCTTAGATATCGGGGGTGATGTCTTC | CASSLDIGGDVF
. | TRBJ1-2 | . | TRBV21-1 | TGTGCCAGCAGCAAAGCGCTTGGGGGGGGCGCGCCCTATGGCTACACCTTC | CASSKALGGGAPYGYTF
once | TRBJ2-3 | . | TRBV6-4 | TGTGCCAGCAACACTCGATCGGCGGGTGAATCCCCAGATACGCAGTATTTT | CASNTRSAGESPDTQYF
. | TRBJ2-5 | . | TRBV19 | TGTGCCAGTAGTATTACCCAACCACCGCTAGCGCACCAAGAGACCCAGTACTTC | CASSITQPPLAHQETQYF
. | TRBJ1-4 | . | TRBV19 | TGTGCCAGTAGTATAGCGCGGCAACAGGCCCAGCCCCAGAGTGAAAAACTGTTTTTT | CASSIARQQAQPQSEKLFF
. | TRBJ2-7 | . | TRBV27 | TGTGCCAGCAGTTTATTTACAGGGTCTCCTCGCGAGCAGTACTTC | CASSLFTGSPREQYF
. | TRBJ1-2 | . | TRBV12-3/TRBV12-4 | TGTGCCAGCAGTTCTAGAGGGGGCTACACCTTC | CASSSRGGYTF
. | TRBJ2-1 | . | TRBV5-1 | TGCGCCAGCAGCTCTGAAGCGGTAAACTACAATGAGCAGTTCTTC | CASSSEAVNYNEQFF
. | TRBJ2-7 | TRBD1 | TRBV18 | TGTGCCAGCTCACTGGGACAGGGGACATACGAGCAGTACTTC | CASSLGQGTYEQYF
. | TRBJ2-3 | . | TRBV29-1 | TGCAGCGTCGAAGGGCAGGGTAACCCAGATACGCAGTATTTT | CSVEGQGNPDTQYF
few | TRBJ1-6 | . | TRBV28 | TGTGCCAGCAGTTTATTTGGAGGCACCAATTCACCCCTCCACTTT | CASSLFGGTNSPLHF